Given below is one T cell receptor (beta chain) in context. Germline V gives CDR1 MNHEY, CDR2 SVGAGI. The CDR3 runs 16 residues. Trimming removed 4 bases from V and 0 bases from J, with 12 bases in between. This entry belongs to a study of blood T cell repertoires in COVID-19. Data came from immunoSEQ multiplex PCR; TCRdb stores just in-frame clones and leaves some out. The table lists 100,000 to 150,000 clones, roughly 82% of them singletons. The chain employs TRBV6-5 and TRBJ2-2, with D perhaps TRBD1 (6 bases). Sequenced sample: peripheral blood. This TCR derives from a human donor in a cohort sampled during active COVID-19. The CDR3 sequence is CASSSRTASNTGELFF. DNA of the CDR3: TGTGCCAGCAGTTCAAGGACAGCTTCGAACACCGGGGAGCTGTTTTTT.